These 2 T cell receptor beta chains were sequenced from one sample in a study of T-cell reconstitution after alpha-beta-depleted transplantation in children. The TCRbeta library incorporated unique molecular identifiers. TCRdb called the PCR reads again in MiXCR, with one record for every CDR3 protein. Of 350,000 to 450,000 distinct CDR3 sequences detected, more than 10% appear once; the ten largest clones hold about 4.5%. This sample comprised PBMCs, obtained from the stem cell graft. The receptors stem from a human donor who donated a stem cell graft to a child with Fanconi anemia.

This clonotype was seen many times. CDR3 sequence: CASSLVAEDEQYF. The CDR3 DNA reads as TGTGCCAGCAGCTTAGTCGCGGAGGACGAGCAGTACTTC. The rearrangement uses TRBV7-2 and TRBJ2-7; D perhaps matches TRBD2 (5 bases). Trimming took off 1 base at V and 5 bases at J, with 9 bases between the two ends. The CDR3 is 13 residues long. The germline V gene encodes CDR1 SGHTA and CDR2 FQGNSA.

The chain carries TRBV4-3 and TRBJ2-2, with D tentatively TRBD1 (6 bases). V lost 0 bases, J lost 4 bases, and 9 bases lay in between. Germline CDR1 is LGHNA and CDR2 is YSLEER. This CDR3 is 15 amino acids long. The CDR3 nucleotides read TGCGCCAGCAGCCAAGATCAGGGGCTCACCGGGGAGCTGTTTTTT. Encoded protein: CASSQDQGLTGELFF.